This T cell receptor (beta chain) appears in the sequencing data of a study of shared clonotypes between healthy human individuals. Points on this clone: Its target is unknown.

Repertoires were generated with immunoSEQ multiplex PCR, while TCRdb's copy carries only in-frame clones and drops some. The sample holds about a million clones, approximately 80% seen once. General observations from the study: Among donors, sharing of clonotypes was expected to be affected by sequencing depth.

Germline trimming cut 3 bases from V and 7 bases from J; bases unmatched to any gene: 6. Germline V gene lookup returns CDR1 SGHRS and CDR2 YFSETQ. CDR3 length equals 14 residues. The clonotype comes from a man between 18 and 35 years old in good health. The sequenced sample was memory CD4+ T cells sorted from blood. Subset denoted: CD45RA-negative fraction. This rearrangement joins TRBV5-1 to TRBJ2-2, with 7 bases identical to TRBD1. The chain's CDR3 is CASSSGQSIGELFF. The CDR3 bases are TGCGCCAGCAGCTCGGGACAGTCGATCGGGGAGCTGTTTTTT. Full variable domain (remainder filled in from reference TRBV5-1 and TRBJ2-2): KAGVTQTPRYLIKTRGQQVTLSCSPISGHRSVSWYQQTPGQGLQFLFEYFSETQRNKGNFPGRFSGRQFSNSRSEMNVSTLELGDSALYLCASSSGQSIGELFFGEGSRLTVL.